One T cell receptor (beta chain) is described in this entry. As yet, its antigen is unknown. Germline V gene lookup returns CDR1 LGHDT and CDR2 YNNKEL (reference sequence). This CDR3 spans 16 amino acids. The V and J ends lost 5 bases and 4 bases respectively, with 20 bases between them. Time point noted: newly diagnosed GD, antithyroid drugs for less than 3 months. With RNA extracted from PBMCs as input, the TCR library was made. These data belong to a study of regulatory T cells in long-lasting Graves disease. Study conclusions and caveats: The study found lower TCR diversity in persistent Graves' patients than in newly diagnosed ones.

CDR3-region Arm-PCR and iRepertoire HTBI primers produced the TCR beta libraries. TCRdb processed the multiplex PCR reads anew with MiXCR; each CDR3 protein has one entry. Among about 540,000 distinct CDR3 sequences listed, approximately 15% were seen once. The sample was also linked to a second study, of T cells in Graves' hyperthyroidism and ophthalmopathy.

The rearrangement joins TRBV3-1 to TRBJ2-5; D may be TRBD2 (5 bases). This clonotype originated in a man aged 25-45 years with Graves disease. Specimen: peripheral blood mononuclear cells (PBMCs), collected at new diagnosis, from a patient treated with antithyroid drugs. The CDR3: CASSIPTGGGGETQYF. The CDR3, as DNA: TGTGCCAGCAGCATTCCAACGGGCGGAGGAGGAGAGACCCAGTACTTC.